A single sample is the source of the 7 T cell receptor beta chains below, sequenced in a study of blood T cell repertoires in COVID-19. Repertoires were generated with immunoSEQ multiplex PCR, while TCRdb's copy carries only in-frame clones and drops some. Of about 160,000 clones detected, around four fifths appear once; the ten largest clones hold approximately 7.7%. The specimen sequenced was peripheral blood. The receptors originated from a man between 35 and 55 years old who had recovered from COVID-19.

DNA for the CDR3: TGCGCCAGCAGCCAGGGCACAGGAGAGATTATGAACACTGAAGCTTTCTTT. Amino acid sequence: CASSQGTGEIMNTEAFF. The chain joins TRBV4-1 to TRBJ1-1; possible D gene TRBD1, 5 bases. The V and J ends lost 3 bases and 0 bases respectively, with 17 bases between them. Germline V lookup: CDR1 MGHRA, CDR2 YSYEKL. The CDR3 length is 17 residues.

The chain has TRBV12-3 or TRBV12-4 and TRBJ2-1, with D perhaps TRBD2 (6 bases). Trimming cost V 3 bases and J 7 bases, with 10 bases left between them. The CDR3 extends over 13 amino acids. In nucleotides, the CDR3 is TGTGCCAGCAGTTTTAGCGGACCTAATGAGCAGTTCTTC. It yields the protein CASSFSGPNEQFF.

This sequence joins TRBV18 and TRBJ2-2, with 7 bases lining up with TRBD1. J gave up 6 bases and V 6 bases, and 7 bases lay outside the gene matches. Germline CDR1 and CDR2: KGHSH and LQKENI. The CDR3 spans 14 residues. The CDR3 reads CASSPKTGAGELFF. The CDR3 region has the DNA TGTGCCAGCTCCCCTAAAACAGGGGCCGGGGAGCTGTTTTTT.

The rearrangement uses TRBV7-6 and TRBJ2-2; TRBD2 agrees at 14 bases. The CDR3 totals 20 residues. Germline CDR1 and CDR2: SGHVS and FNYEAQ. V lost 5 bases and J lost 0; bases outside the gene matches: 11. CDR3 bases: TGTGCCAGCAGCACCGGACTAGCGGGGGGCCTGCCGGCGAACACCGGGGAGCTGTTTTTT. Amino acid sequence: CASSTGLAGGLPANTGELFF. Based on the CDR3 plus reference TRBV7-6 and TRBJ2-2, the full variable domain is GAGVSQSPRYKVTKRGQDVALRCDPISGHVSLYWYRQALGQGPEFLTYFNYEAQQDKSGLPNDRFSAERPEGSISTLTIQRTEQRDSAMYRCASSTGLAGGLPANTGELFFGEGSRLTVL.

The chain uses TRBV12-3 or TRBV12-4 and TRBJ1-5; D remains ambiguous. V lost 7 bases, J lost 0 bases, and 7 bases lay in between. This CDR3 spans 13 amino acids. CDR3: CASTRVSNQPQHF. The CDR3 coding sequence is TGTGCCAGCACCCGAGTTAGCAATCAGCCCCAGCATTTT.

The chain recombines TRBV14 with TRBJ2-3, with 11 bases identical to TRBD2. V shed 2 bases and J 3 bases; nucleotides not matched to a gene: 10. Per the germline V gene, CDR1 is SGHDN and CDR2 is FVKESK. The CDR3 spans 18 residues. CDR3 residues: CASSQPMVAGGPTDTQYF. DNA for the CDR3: TGTGCCAGCAGCCAACCAATGGTAGCGGGAGGGCCAACAGATACGCAGTATTTT.

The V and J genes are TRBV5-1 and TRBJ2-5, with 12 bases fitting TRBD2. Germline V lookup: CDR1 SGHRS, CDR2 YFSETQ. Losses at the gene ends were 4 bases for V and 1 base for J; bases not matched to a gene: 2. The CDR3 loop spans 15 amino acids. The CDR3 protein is CASSASGRVQETQYF. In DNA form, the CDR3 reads TGCGCCAGCAGCGCTAGCGGGAGGGTCCAAGAGACCCAGTACTTC. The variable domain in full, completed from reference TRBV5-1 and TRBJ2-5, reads KAGVTQTPRYLIKTRGQQVTLSCSPISGHRSVSWYQQTPGQGLQFLFEYFSETQRNKGNFPGRFSGRQFSNSRSEMNVSTLELGDSALYLCASSASGRVQETQYFGPGTRLLVL.